Listed here are 5 T cell receptor beta chains from one sample, sequenced in a study of cytomegalovirus exposure and HLA in healthy donors. The method was immunoSEQ multiplex PCR; TCRdb's version includes in-frame clones alone and lacks a portion of them. The table shows 150,000 to 200,000 clones, with more than 80% occurring only once. The material sequenced was PBMCs. These receptors came from a woman aged 18 to 35 in good health and CMV-seropositive.

V is TRBV15 and J is TRBJ2-7; tentatively, D is TRBD2 (6 bases). The germline CDR1 and CDR2 sequences are LNHNV and YYDKDF (reference sequence). Deletions cut 3 bases from V and 4 bases from J, with 19 bases between. The CDR3 has 16 residues. CDR3 DNA: TGTGCCACCAGCAGCGATGGGACTTTAGGAATATACGAGCAGTACTTC. Protein: CATSSDGTLGIYEQYF. Full variable domain (rest looked up from reference TRBV15 and TRBJ2-7): DAMVIQNPRYQVTQFGKPVTLSCSQTLNHNVMYWYQQKSSQAPKLLFHYYDKDFNNEADTPDNFQSRRPNTSFCFLDIRSPGLGDTAMYLCATSSDGTLGIYEQYFGPGTRLTVT.

V and J are TRBV4-3 and TRBJ2-7, with 7 bases matching TRBD1. The CDR3 sequence is 15 residues long. J lost 2 bases, V lost 1 base, and 5 bases had no gene match. Germline V CDR1 and CDR2: LGHNA, YSLEER. CDR3 DNA: TGCGCCAGCAGCCAAGCCACGGGACAGCCCTACGAGCAGTACTTC. This codes for CASSQATGQPYEQYF.

The rearrangement joins TRBV6-5 to TRBJ1-2; D is possibly TRBD1 (6 bases). The CDR3 has 15 residues. Germline assignment: CDR1 MNHEY and CDR2 SVGAGI. Deletions cut 8 bases from V and 6 bases from J, with 22 bases between. Here the CDR3 DNA reads TGTGCCAGCGGTACCGTTTTAGGGGGATGGCATGGCTACACCTTC. Its translation: CASGTVLGGWHGYTF.

The chain couples TRBV28 to TRBJ1-2, with TRBD1 identical over 8 bases. The CDR3 is 13 amino acids. V lost 7 bases to trimming and J lost 8 bases; unmatched junction nucleotides: 9. Germline CDR1 MDHEN, CDR2 SYDVKM. CDR3 coding DNA: TGTGCCAGCACCCCGGACAGGGCCCGGGGCTACACCTTC. It is translated as CASTPDRARGYTF.

The V and J genes are TRBV29-1 and TRBJ1-2; a possible D gene is TRBD1 (5 bases). Trimming cost V 0 bases and J 8 bases, with 10 bases left between them. Germline lookup yields CDR1 SQVTM and CDR2 ANQGSEA. CDR3 length equals 12 residues. CDR3 nucleotide sequence: TGCAGCGTTGAAGACAGGGCGCTAGGCTACACCTTC. The encoded protein is CSVEDRALGYTF.